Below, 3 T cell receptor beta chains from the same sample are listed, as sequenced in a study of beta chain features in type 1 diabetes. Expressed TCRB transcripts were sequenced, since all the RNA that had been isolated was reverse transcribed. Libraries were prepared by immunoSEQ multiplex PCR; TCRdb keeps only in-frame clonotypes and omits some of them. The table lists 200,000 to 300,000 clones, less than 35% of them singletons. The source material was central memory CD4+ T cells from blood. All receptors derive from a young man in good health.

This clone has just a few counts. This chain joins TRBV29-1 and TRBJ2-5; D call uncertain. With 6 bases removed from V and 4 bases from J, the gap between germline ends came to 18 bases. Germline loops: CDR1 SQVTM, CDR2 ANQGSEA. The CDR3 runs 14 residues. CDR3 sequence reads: CSVAKGLSRETQYF. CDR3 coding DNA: TGCAGCGTCGCTAAGGGTCTTTCAAGAGAGACCCAGTACTTC.

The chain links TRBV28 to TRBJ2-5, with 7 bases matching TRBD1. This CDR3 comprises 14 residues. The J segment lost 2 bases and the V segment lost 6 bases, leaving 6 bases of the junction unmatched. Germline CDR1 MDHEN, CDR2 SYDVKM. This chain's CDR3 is CASRLSQGQETQYF. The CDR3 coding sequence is TGTGCCAGCAGACTGTCACAGGGGCAAGAGACCCAGTACTTC.

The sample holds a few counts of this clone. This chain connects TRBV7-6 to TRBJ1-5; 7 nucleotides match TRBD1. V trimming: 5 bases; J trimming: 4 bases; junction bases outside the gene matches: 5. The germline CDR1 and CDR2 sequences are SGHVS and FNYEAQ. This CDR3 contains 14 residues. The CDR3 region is CASSADRENQPQHF. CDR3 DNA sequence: TGTGCCAGCAGCGCTGACAGGGAAAATCAGCCCCAGCATTTT.